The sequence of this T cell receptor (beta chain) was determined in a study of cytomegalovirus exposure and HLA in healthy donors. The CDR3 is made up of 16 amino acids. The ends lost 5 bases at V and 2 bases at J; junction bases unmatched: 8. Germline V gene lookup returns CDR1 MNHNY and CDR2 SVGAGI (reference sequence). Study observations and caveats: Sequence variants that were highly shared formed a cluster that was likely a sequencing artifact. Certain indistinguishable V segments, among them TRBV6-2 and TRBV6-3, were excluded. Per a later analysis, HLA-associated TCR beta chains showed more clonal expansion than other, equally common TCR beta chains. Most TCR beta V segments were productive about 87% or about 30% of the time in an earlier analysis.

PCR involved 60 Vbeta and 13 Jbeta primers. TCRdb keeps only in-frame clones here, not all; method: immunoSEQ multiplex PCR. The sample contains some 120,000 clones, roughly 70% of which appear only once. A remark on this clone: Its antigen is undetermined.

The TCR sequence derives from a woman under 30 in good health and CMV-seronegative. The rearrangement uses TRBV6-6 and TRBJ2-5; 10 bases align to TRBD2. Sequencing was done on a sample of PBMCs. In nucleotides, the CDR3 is TGTGCCAGCAGTCTTTCGGGACTAGCGTATCAAGAGACCCAGTACTTC. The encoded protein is CASSLSGLAYQETQYF.